The TCR beta chain under discussion was sequenced for a study of blood T cell repertoires in COVID-19. Study at large: Sites across the United States, Italy and Spain contributed samples from acute and convalescent COVID-19. In each case, the material was cDNA or gDNA derived from T cells, B-cell-depleted T cells, or PBMCs.

The authors' processing: Counts of nucleated cells, estimated from reference gene primer amplification, were obtained. TCRdb's table, derived via immunoSEQ multiplex PCR, lists solely in-frame clones and lacks some. For V, J and clone size, that table is used; D and trimming come from the DNA. Among about 380,000 clones, about 90% were seen once, and the ten largest hold 1.2%. Unmatched junction bases numbered 7, after V lost 10 bases and J lost 5 bases. The CDR3 runs 13 residues. Germline V gene lookup returns CDR1 MNHEY and CDR2 SVGAGI. The sample taken for sequencing was peripheral blood. The chain joins TRBV6-5 to TRBJ1-5, with 8 nucleotides matching TRBD1. The TCR comes from a man aged 35-49 years with acute or convalescent COVID-19. CDR3 residues: CATGQGYYQPQHF. CDR3 DNA: TGTGCCACCGGACAGGGCTACTATCAGCCCCAGCATTTT.